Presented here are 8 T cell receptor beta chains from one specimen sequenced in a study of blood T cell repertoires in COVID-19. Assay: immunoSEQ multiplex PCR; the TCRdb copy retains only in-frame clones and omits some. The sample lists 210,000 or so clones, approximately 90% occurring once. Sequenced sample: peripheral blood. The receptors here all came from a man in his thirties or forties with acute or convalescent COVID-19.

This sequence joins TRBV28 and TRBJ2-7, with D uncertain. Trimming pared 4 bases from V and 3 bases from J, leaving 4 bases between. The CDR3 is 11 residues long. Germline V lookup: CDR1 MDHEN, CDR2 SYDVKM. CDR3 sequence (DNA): TGTGCCAGCAGTTCTCGCTACGAGCAGTACTTC. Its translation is CASSSRYEQYF.

Here the CDR3 DNA reads TGTGCCAGCAGCCCGGGACAGGGTGGTGGCTACACCTTC. Its protein product is CASSPGQGGGYTF. This chain links TRBV7-3 with TRBJ1-2; 9 bases are a match to TRBD1. The ends lost 5 bases at V and 7 bases at J; junction bases unmatched: 5. The CDR3 runs 13 residues. The germline CDR1 and CDR2 sequences are SGHTA and FQGTGA.

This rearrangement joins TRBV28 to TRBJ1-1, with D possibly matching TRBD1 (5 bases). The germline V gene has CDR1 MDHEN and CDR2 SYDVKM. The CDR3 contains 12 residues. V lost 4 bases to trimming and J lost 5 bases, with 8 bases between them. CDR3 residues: CASSWGGTEAFF. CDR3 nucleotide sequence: TGTGCCAGCAGTTGGGGGGGGACTGAAGCTTTCTTT. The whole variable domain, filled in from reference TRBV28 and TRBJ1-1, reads DVKVTQSSRYLVKRTGEKVFLECVQDMDHENMFWYRQDPGLGLRLIYFSYDVKMKEKGDIPEGYSVSREKKERFSLILESASTNQTSMYLCASSWGGTEAFFGQGTRLTVV.

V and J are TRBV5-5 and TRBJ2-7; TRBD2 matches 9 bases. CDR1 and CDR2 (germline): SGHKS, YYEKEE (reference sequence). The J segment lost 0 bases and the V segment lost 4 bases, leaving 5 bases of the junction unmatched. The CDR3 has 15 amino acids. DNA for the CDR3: TGTGCCAGCAGCGATAGACTAGCGGACTCCTACGAGCAGTACTTC. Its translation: CASSDRLADSYEQYF. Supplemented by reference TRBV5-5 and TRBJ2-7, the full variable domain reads DAGVTQSPTHLIKTRGQQVTLRCSPISGHKSVSWYQQVLGQGPQFIFQYYEKEERGRGNFPDRFSARQFPNYSSELNVNALLLGDSALYLCASSDRLADSYEQYFGPGTRLTVT.

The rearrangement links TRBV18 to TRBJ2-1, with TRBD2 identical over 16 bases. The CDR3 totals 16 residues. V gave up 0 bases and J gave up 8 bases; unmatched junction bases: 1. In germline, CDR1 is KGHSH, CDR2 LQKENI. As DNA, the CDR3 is TGTGCCAGCTCACCACCGGGACTAGCGGGAGGGGATGAGCAGTTCTTC. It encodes CASSPPGLAGGDEQFF.

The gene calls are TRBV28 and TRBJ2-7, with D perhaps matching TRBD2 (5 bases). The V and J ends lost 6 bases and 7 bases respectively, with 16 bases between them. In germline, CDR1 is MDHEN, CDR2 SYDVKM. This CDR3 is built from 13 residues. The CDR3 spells CASRRTTIREQYF. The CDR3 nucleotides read TGTGCCAGCAGGCGGACGACTATAAGGGAGCAGTACTTC.

The CDR3 reads CASSPDWNTEAFF. As DNA, the CDR3 is TGTGCCAGCAGCCCGGACTGGAACACTGAAGCTTTCTTT. This chain connects TRBV28 to TRBJ1-1; D not certain. This CDR3 contains 13 residues. V was pared by 6 bases and J by 1 base, with 9 bases between. The V gene's germline CDR1 is MDHEN and CDR2 SYDVKM.

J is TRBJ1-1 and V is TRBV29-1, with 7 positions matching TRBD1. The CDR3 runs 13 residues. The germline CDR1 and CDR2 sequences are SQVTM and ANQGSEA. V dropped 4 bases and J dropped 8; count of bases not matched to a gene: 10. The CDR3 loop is CSVAFSRTGEAFF. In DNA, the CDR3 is TGCAGCGTTGCCTTTAGTAGGACAGGCGAAGCTTTCTTT.